Detailed here is one T cell receptor beta chain. The antigen is not known. The PCR employed 60 Vbeta primers together with 13 Jbeta primers. TCRdb's copy holds only in-frame clones and misses some; the assay was immunoSEQ multiplex PCR. Of about 250,000 clones listed, around 65% were seen once; the top ten hold approximately 2.1%. The entry originates in a study of cytomegalovirus exposure and HLA in healthy donors. The wider study: The Caucasian-associated ancestry cluster contained 81% of the approximately 390 genotyped donors. Findings and limits, study-wide: Later analysis reportedly placed an Asian-associated ancestry cluster below the roughly 700-donor mean in N-insertions. Roughly even sequencing depth across donors was the assumption behind the presence/absence analyses.

Germline assignment: CDR1 MNHNY and CDR2 SVGAGI (reference sequence). Deletions cut 6 bases from V and 2 bases from J, with 8 bases between. The CDR3 has 13 amino acids. This TCR was sampled from a female donor in good health and CMV-seronegative. The rearrangement links TRBV6-6 to TRBJ1-3; maybe TRBD1 (6 bases). Sequencing was done on a sample of PBMCs. The CDR3 protein is CASSHRAGNTIYF. In nucleotides, the CDR3 is TGTGCCAGCAGCCACAGGGCTGGAAACACCATATATTTT.